A selection of T cell receptor beta chains follows, all from one sample in a study of blood T cell dynamics during melanoma immunotherapy. TCRdb's table, derived via immunoSEQ multiplex PCR, lists solely in-frame clones and lacks some. The data contain roughly 10,000 clones, around nine tenths of them singletons. The source material was blood, sampled from a patient treated with checkpoint blockade. These receptors were obtained from a human donor with melanoma. CDR3s leave out the opening cysteine and the closing phenylalanine or tryptophan. Not all rows give a size; the values are once, few, many and, for expanded clones, a class.

j_call v_call clone_size cdr3_aa
TRBJ2-3 TRBV9 NA AASRGAFDTQY
TRBJ2-2 TRBV7-2 NA ASSSYTGELF
TRBJ1-5 TRBV5-1 NA ASSPGPNQPQH
TRBJ2-1 TRBV19 NA ASSIGQGGHNEQF
TRBJ1-3 TRBV7-2 NA ASSIQTGASGNTIY
TRBJ1-2 TRBV29-1 NA SAPSGTANYGYT
TRBJ2-7 TRBV7-2 NA ASSSGTGSAYEQY
TRBJ2-7 TRBV7-2 NA ASSSLDRLYEQY
TRBJ1-3 TRBV27 NA ASSLREPTSGNTIY
TRBJ1-5 TRBV15 NA ATSRDPAGYSNQPQH
TRBJ1-6 TRBV4-1 NA ASRQETWSSYNSPLH
TRBJ2-7 TRBV6-5 few ASRETASYEQY
TRBJ2-7 TRBV6-1 once ASSAGFSYEQY
TRBJ2-5 TRBV7-2 NA ASSSNPTGRETQY
TRBJ2-5 TRBV7-2 NA ASSLALIAGRRGQETQY